This TCR beta chain was obtained from a study of shared clonotypes between healthy human individuals. Study in general: CD4 naive and memory got three plates each, CD8 naive two, CD8 memory one.

Study-wide results and limits: Naive subsets generally had larger estimated richness than memory subsets. Shared clonotypes across all four donors exceeded non-shared ones in generation probability.

An even split of each subset's genomic DNA across several immunoSEQ plates was performed. Some clones are missing from TCRdb's copy, which holds only in-frame ones; the method was immunoSEQ multiplex PCR. The sample has under 85,000 clones, about 61% seen once. This clone was counted only a few times. Its antigen is still unknown. The TCR sequence derives from a man aged 30 to 39 in good health. Input material: memory CD8+ T cells sorted from blood. Subset meaning: CD45RO+ cells pooled with CCR7-negative TemRA cells.

CDR3 loop: CASSQAVAGGLYNEQFF. In DNA form, the CDR3 reads TGCGCCAGCAGCCAAGCGGTTGCGGGGGGACTCTACAATGAGCAGTTCTTC. This chain uses TRBV4-3 with TRBJ2-1; 8 nucleotides line up with TRBD2. V lost 1 base, J lost 3 bases, and 8 bases stayed unmatched. Germline loops: CDR1 LGHNA, CDR2 YSLEER. The CDR3 has 17 amino acids.